The entry below describes one TCR beta chain. Antigen unknown. This record comes from a study of CXCR3-negative and CXCR3-positive naive CD8 T cells. General study points: CXCR3-positive naive cells carried more hydrophobic TRB CDR3s than CXCR3-negative naive cells did. High diversity, comparable across both naive subsets, contrasted with much lower diversity in memory CD8+ cells.

The TRB cDNA libraries were prepared by 5' RACE with UMI labels. TCRdb reprocessed the 5' RACE reads, keeping one entry per CDR3 protein, no DNA. The sample table sets out some 50,000 distinct CDR3 sequences. The TCR was taken from a human donor in good health. Some clones in this sample may be carry-over from other donors' samples. Sequenced input: naive CXCR3+ CD8+ T cells from blood. Subset noted: CD45RO-CCR7+CD27+CD95- naive CD8+ T cells expressing CXCR3 (TNR3+).

The CDR3 sequence: CASSLVGGSNEQFF. This chain joins TRBV11-2 and TRBJ2-1; without DNA, the TCRdb call of TRBD1 cannot be checked. There are 14 residues in the CDR3. The germline CDR1 and CDR2 sequences are SGHAT and FQNNGV.